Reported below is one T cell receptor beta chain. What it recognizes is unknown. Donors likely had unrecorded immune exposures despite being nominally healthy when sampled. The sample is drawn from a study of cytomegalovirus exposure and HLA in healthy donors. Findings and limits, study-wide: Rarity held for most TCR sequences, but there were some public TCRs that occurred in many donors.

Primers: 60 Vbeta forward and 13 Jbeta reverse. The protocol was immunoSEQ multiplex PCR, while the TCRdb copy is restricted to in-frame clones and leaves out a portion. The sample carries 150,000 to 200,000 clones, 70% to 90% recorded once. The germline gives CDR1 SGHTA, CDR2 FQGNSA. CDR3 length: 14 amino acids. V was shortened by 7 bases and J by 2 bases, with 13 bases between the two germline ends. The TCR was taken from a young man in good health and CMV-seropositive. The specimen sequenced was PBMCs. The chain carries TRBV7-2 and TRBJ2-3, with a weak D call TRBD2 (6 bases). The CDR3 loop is CASTRAGPTDTQYF. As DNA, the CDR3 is TGTGCCAGCACCCGAGCGGGCCCCACAGATACGCAGTATTTT.